Shown below are 21 T cell receptor beta chains from a single sample sequenced in a study of T cells in Graves' hyperthyroidism and ophthalmopathy. The TCR beta CDR3 regions underwent amplification using RNA transcripts as the source. A set of HTBI primers served as the primers for a first-round RT-PCR of the TCR CDR3. TCRdb called the multiplex PCR reads again in MiXCR, with one record for every CDR3 protein. This table has about 360,000 distinct CDR3 sequences, approximately 25% appearing once. The sample was blood. Receptor source: a man aged 45-65 years with Graves' hyperthyroidism.

Notes on this clonotype: A much larger clone sits a single nucleotide away, making a read error possible. This chain uses TRBV11-2 with TRBJ2-7, with 9 bases aligning to TRBD1. The CDR3 runs to 14 residues. The germline gives CDR1 SGHAT, CDR2 FQNNGV. V shed 3 bases, J shed 6 bases, and the junction held 6 bases outside the gene matches. The CDR3 sequence: CASSFPGQGPEQYF. The CDR3 bases are TGTGCCAGCAGCTTCCCGGGACAGGGACCCGAGCAGTACTTC.

The table lists this clonotype with a few counts. The J gene is TRBJ2-7, the V gene TRBV29-1; unclear D gene. There are 11 residues in the CDR3. Germline V gives CDR1 SQVTM, CDR2 ANQGSEA. V lost 6 bases and J lost 3, with 9 bases in between. The DNA of the CDR3 is TGCAGCGTGCCAGTGGGCTACGAGCAGTACTTC. The encoded protein is CSVPVGYEQYF.

This clonotype has ten or more counts. V is TRBV28 and J is TRBJ2-7; 8 bases are shared with TRBD2. This CDR3 region has 13 residues. V gave up 3 bases and J gave up 3 bases; unmatched junction bases: 1. Looked up from germline, CDR1 is MDHEN and CDR2 is SYDVKM. The CDR3 loop is CASSFSGGYEQYF. As DNA, the CDR3 is TGTGCCAGCAGTTTCAGCGGGGGCTACGAGCAGTACTTC. The variable domain in full, with the rest retrieved from reference TRBV28 and TRBJ2-7, is DVKVTQSSRYLVKRTGEKVFLECVQDMDHENMFWYRQDPGLGLRLIYFSYDVKMKEKGDIPEGYSVSREKKERFSLILESASTNQTSMYLCASSFSGGYEQYFGPGTRLTVT.

This clonotype was counted many times. The J gene is TRBJ2-5, the V gene TRBV18; TRBD1 might be the D (5 bases). The V end was cut by 0 bases, the J end by 5 bases, with 7 bases between. CDR1 and CDR2 (germline): KGHSH, LQKENI. The CDR3 contains 13 residues. The CDR3 DNA is TGTGCCAGCTCACCACCGCCAGGGGAGACCCAGTACTTC. This sequence encodes CASSPPPGETQYF. The full variable domain, in which reference TRBV18 and TRBJ2-5 provide the parts outside the CDR3, is NAGVMQNPRHLVRRRGQEARLRCSPMKGHSHVYWYRQLPEEGLKFMVYLQKENIIDESGMPKERFSAEFPKEGPSILRIQQVVRGDSAAYFCASSPPPGETQYFGPGTRLLVL.

The sample holds many counts of this clonotype. This rearrangement joins TRBV7-2 to TRBJ2-7; D tentatively fits TRBD1 or TRBD2 (5 bases each). The V gene lost 3 bases and the J gene lost 2 bases, with 8 bases spanning the gap. Germline V gene data show CDR1 as SGHTA and CDR2 as FQGNSA. This CDR3 contains 13 residues. The CDR3: CASSLSGPYEQYF. The CDR3 coding sequence is TGTGCCAGCAGCTTGTCGGGGCCCTACGAGCAGTACTTC.

This clonotype was counted between two and nine times. This chain connects TRBV5-6 to TRBJ2-7; tentatively, D is TRBD1 or TRBD2 (5 bases each). V was pared by 1 base and J by 6 bases, with 20 bases between. Germline CDR1 reads SGHDT; CDR2 reads YYEEEE. CDR3 size: 16 residues. CDR3 sequence: CASSLRSGTVSGEQYF. The DNA of the CDR3 is TGTGCCAGCAGCTTGCGCTCGGGGACCGTGTCGGGCGAGCAGTACTTC.

This clonotype was seen many times. The gene calls are TRBV5-1 and TRBJ2-1, with 9 bases aligning to TRBD2. CDR1 and CDR2 (germline): SGHRS, YFSETQ. V was pared by 1 base and J by 7 bases, with 9 bases of the junction left unmatched. The CDR3 length is 16 residues. The chain's CDR3 is CASSLSGLAGWNEQFF. The CDR3 DNA reads as TGCGCCAGCAGCTTGTCAGGTCTAGCGGGATGGAATGAGCAGTTCTTC.

This clonotype was detected only a few times. V is TRBV5-4 and J is TRBJ1-2; D remains ambiguous. The CDR3 is 12 residues long. Trimming pared 4 bases from V and 2 bases from J, leaving 6 bases between. CDR1 and CDR2 (germline): SGHNT, YYREEE (reference sequence). The CDR3 region is CASSKDNYGYTF. CDR3 nucleotide sequence: TGTGCCAGCAGCAAGGACAACTATGGCTACACCTTC.

This chain uses TRBV27 with TRBJ2-3; TRBD2 aligns across 12 bases. Germline values: CDR1 MNHEY, CDR2 SMNVEV (reference sequence). This CDR3 is 17 amino acids long. V lost 4 bases to trimming and J lost 2 bases; unmatched junction nucleotides: 7. The CDR3 loop is CASSSRLAGDNTDTQYF. CDR3 DNA: TGTGCCAGCAGTTCCAGACTAGCGGGAGATAACACAGATACGCAGTATTTT.

There are a few counts of this clonotype. The chain carries TRBV29-1 and TRBJ2-7; 7 positions match TRBD1. This CDR3 is built from 12 residues. The V and J ends lost 4 bases and 1 base, in that order; junction bases with no gene match: 1. Germline CDR1 and CDR2: SQVTM and ANQGSEA. Written as DNA, the CDR3 is TGCAGCGTTGGGGGACAGTCCTACGAGCAGTACTTC. This codes for CSVGGQSYEQYF.

This clonotype was seen ten or more times. This chain joins TRBV7-9 and TRBJ2-7; possible D gene TRBD1, 6 bases. Germline lookup yields CDR1 SEHNR and CDR2 FQNEAQ (reference sequence). V was trimmed by 4 bases and J by 1 base, leaving 11 bases between them. The CDR3 loop spans 14 amino acids. CDR3 sequence reads: CASSWGPGSYEQYF. The CDR3 nucleotides are TGTGCCAGCAGCTGGGGGCCAGGTTCCTACGAGCAGTACTTC.

Only a few counts were recorded for this clonotype. This chain connects TRBV30 to TRBJ2-1; 9 nucleotides line up with TRBD1. The V and J ends lost 0 bases and 8 bases, in that order; junction bases with no gene match: 8. Germline-derived CDR1 and CDR2 are GTSNPN and SVGIG (reference sequence). The CDR3 is 15 residues long. CDR3 loop: CAWSVGGQGGDEQFF. CDR3 nucleotide sequence: TGTGCCTGGAGTGTAGGGGGACAGGGCGGTGATGAGCAGTTCTTC.

The chain links TRBV30 to TRBJ2-1; 11 bases match TRBD1. Trimming cost V 1 base and J 6 bases; bases outside gene matches: 8. This CDR3 contains 16 residues. Germline values: CDR1 GTSNPN, CDR2 SVGIG (reference sequence). The CDR3 loop is CAWSGIGDRGGNEQFF. As DNA, the CDR3 is TGTGCCTGGAGTGGGATAGGGGACAGGGGGGGCAATGAGCAGTTCTTC.

V is TRBV24-1 and J is TRBJ2-1; TRBD2 aligns across 7 bases. V dropped 3 bases and J dropped 3; count of bases not matched to a gene: 7. The germline gives CDR1 KGHDR, CDR2 SFDVKD. The CDR3 is made up of 16 amino acids. The CDR3: CATSDARGEVYNEQFF. CDR3 nucleotide sequence: TGTGCCACCAGTGATGCCCGGGGGGAGGTCTACAATGAGCAGTTCTTC.

About this clonotype itself: This could be a read error, since a much larger clone is one nucleotide away. Lacking the conserved final phenylalanine or tryptophan, this CDR3 likely reflects a read error. In DNA, the CDR3 is TGTGCCAGCAGCAGGGATTCCTACGAGCAGTACCTC. Translation gives CASSRDSYEQYL. The chain carries TRBV12-3 or TRBV12-4 and TRBJ2-7; tentatively, D is TRBD1 (5 bases). The CDR3 consists of 12 residues. Between the trimmed V and J ends, which lost 6 bases and 1 base, there was a span of 7 bases.

The chain couples TRBV5-1 to TRBJ1-5; no clear D gene. The V gene lost 0 bases and the J gene lost 4 bases, with 5 bases spanning the gap. This CDR3 region has 13 residues. Germline V lookup: CDR1 SGHRS, CDR2 YFSETQ. CDR3 sequence (DNA): TGCGCCAGCAGCTTGGGAGTAAATCAGCCCCAGCATTTT. Its protein product is CASSLGVNQPQHF.

In its sample, this clonotype was seen a few times. The chain is built from TRBV6-1 and TRBJ2-3; D call uncertain. V lost 5 bases and J 2 bases, leaving 11 bases between the germline ends. The CDR3 contains 14 residues. CDR1 and CDR2 (germline): MNHNS, SASEGT. The CDR3 here is CASSFPGNTDTQYF. In nucleotides, the CDR3 is TGTGCCAGCAGTTTTCCCGGTAACACAGATACGCAGTATTTT.

This clonotype was found many times. The CDR3 spells CSARGGGEAFF. The CDR3 DNA sequence: TGCAGTGCGAGGGGCGGAGGTGAAGCTTTCTTT. This chain connects TRBV20-1 to TRBJ1-1, with D perhaps matching TRBD1 (5 bases). The germline V gene has CDR1 DFQATT and CDR2 SNEGSKA (reference sequence). This CDR3 has 11 residues. V lost 6 bases, J lost 7 bases, and 12 bases lay in between.

A few counts support this clonotype. The genes are TRBV28 and TRBJ1-2; no reliable D call. From germline, CDR1 is MDHEN and CDR2 SYDVKM. Deletions cut 6 bases from V and 4 bases from J, with 15 bases between. The CDR3 is made up of 14 amino acids. For the CDR3, the DNA is TGTGCCAGCAGCCTAGGAAGAGGCAGCTATGGCTACACCTTC. This codes for CASSLGRGSYGYTF.

The chain combines TRBV6-1 with TRBJ1-1; D is undetermined. The length of the CDR3 is 12 residues. The germline CDR1 and CDR2 sequences are MNHNS and SASEGT. The V and J ends lost 7 bases and 5 bases respectively, with 11 bases between them. The CDR3 DNA follows: TGTGCCAGCAAACGGTCTGGGACTGAAGCTTTCTTT. This gives the protein CASKRSGTEAFF.

V is TRBV7-2 and J is TRBJ2-7; 10 nucleotides match TRBD2. V lost 5 bases to trimming and J lost 5 bases; unmatched junction nucleotides: 9. CDR3 size: 15 residues. Germline V CDR1 and CDR2: SGHTA, FQGNSA. The CDR3 loop is CASSASSGSSHEQYF. The CDR3 nucleotides read TGTGCCAGCAGCGCATCTAGCGGGAGTTCCCACGAGCAGTACTTC.